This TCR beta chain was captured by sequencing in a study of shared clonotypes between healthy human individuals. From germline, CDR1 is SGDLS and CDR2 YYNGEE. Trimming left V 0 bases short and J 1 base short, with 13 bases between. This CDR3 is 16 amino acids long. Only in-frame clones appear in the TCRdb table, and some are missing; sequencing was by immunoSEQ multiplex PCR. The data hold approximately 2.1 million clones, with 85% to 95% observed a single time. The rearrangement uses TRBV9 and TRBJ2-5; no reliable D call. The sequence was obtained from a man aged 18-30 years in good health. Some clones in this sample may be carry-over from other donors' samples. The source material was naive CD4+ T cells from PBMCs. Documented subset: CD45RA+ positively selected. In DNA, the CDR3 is TGTGCCAGCAGCGTAGCTGTAGGGTCAGCCCAAGAGACCCAGTACTTC. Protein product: CASSVAVGSAQETQYF.